The 9 T cell receptor beta chains reported below all come from one sample, sequenced in a study of radiotherapy plus CTLA-4 blockade in lung cancer. The assay was immunoSEQ multiplex PCR, and TCRdb's table has in-frame clones only and misses some. The repertoire holds tens of thousands of clones, over 75% seen once, with roughly 15% in the top ten. The input for sequencing was peripheral blood, taken from a patient treated with radiotherapy plus ipilimumab. The receptors shown here come from a human donor with non-small cell lung cancer that progressed on radiotherapy plus ipilimumab.

The J gene is TRBJ2-7, the V gene TRBV19, with 11 nucleotides matching TRBD1. The CDR3 spans 14 residues. CDR1 is LNHDA, CDR2 SQIVND, per germline (reference sequence). V was clipped by 6 bases and J by 6 bases; unmatched bases: 7. DNA of the CDR3: TGTGCCAGTAGGCGGACAGGGGGCGAGGCCGAGCAGTACTTC. It encodes CASRRTGGEAEQYF.

This clone occurred once. The rearrangement links TRBV29-1 to TRBJ1-4, with D tentatively TRBD1 (5 bases). This CDR3 contains 14 residues. Germline V gene data show CDR1 as SQVTM and CDR2 as ANQGSEA. The V end was cut by 7 bases, the J end by 7 bases, with 19 bases between. The CDR3, as DNA: TGCAGCGCCAGATGGGGGTCCGTGGGTGAAAAACTGTTTTTT. Amino acids: CSARWGSVGEKLFF.

The chain has TRBV28 and TRBJ1-6; no clear D. CDR3 length equals 21 residues. Germline values: CDR1 MDHEN, CDR2 SYDVKM. Trimming removed 5 bases at V and 0 bases at J, with 26 bases between. CDR3 nucleotide sequence: TGTGCCAGCAGTATTAGCAGACGGGGATACAGCTCCAGCTCCTATAATTCACCCCTCCACTTT. Encoded protein: CASSISRRGYSSSSYNSPLHF.

CDR3 residues: CSVDTGAGGMIEAFF. The DNA for the CDR3 is TGCAGCGTTGATACAGGGGCCGGGGGAATGATTGAAGCTTTCTTT. This rearrangement joins TRBV29-1 to TRBJ1-1; 7 bases line up with TRBD1. CDR3 length equals 15 residues. J was trimmed by 7 bases and V by 3 bases; bases with no gene match: 14. The V gene's germline CDR1 is SQVTM and CDR2 ANQGSEA.

The V and J genes are TRBV5-4 and TRBJ2-1; possibly TRBD1 or TRBD2 for D (5 bases each). The CDR3 is 15 amino acids. V lost 7 bases to trimming and J lost 9 bases, with 23 bases between them. Germline assignment: CDR1 SGHNT and CDR2 YYREEE (reference sequence). The CDR3: CASVRGAGLEGEQFF. DNA for the CDR3: TGTGCCAGCGTGAGAGGGGCAGGGCTCGAGGGTGAGCAGTTCTTC.

This clone was observed a handful of times. J is TRBJ1-4 and V is TRBV7-6; 7 bases match TRBD1. The CDR3 is made up of 15 amino acids. The V gene's germline CDR1 is SGHVS and CDR2 FNYEAQ. Trimming at V came to 2 bases and at J to 5 bases, leaving 5 bases not matched to a gene. Here the CDR3 DNA reads TGTGCCAGCAGCTTACCAGGGACAGAGAATGAAAAACTGTTTTTT. Its translation: CASSLPGTENEKLFF.

The chain joins TRBV5-6 to TRBJ1-6, with D uncertain. The CDR3 sequence is 13 residues long. Trimming shortened V by 0 bases and J by 8 bases, and 6 bases separated the two germline ends. Per the germline V gene, CDR1 is SGHDT and CDR2 is YYEEEE. The CDR3 DNA reads TGTGCCAGCAGCTTGGCTGGGGATTCACCCCTCCACTTT. Translation gives CASSLAGDSPLHF.

This clone has more than one count but fewer than ten. J is TRBJ1-2 and V is TRBV7-9, with TRBD1 as a possible D gene (6 bases). The CDR3 contains 16 residues. In germline, CDR1 is SEHNR, CDR2 FQNEAQ (reference sequence). The V and J ends lost 4 bases and 4 bases respectively, with 19 bases between them. The CDR3: CASSSLGYREGYGYTF. For the CDR3, the DNA is TGTGCCAGCAGCTCACTGGGCTACAGGGAGGGCTATGGCTACACCTTC.

As to this clone: One end of the junction varies from germline; a read error may be responsible. This chain links TRBV4-1 with TRBJ1-3; D perhaps matches TRBD1 (5 bases). The CDR3 has 15 residues. CDR1 and CDR2 (germline): MGHRA, YSYEKL. The CDR3 DNA reads TGTGCCAGCAGCCAAGAGAGGCGGGGGAGAAACACCATATATTTT. This codes for CASSQERRGRNTIYF.